This T cell receptor beta chain was sequenced for a study of T cells in Graves' hyperthyroidism and ophthalmopathy. This clonotype has just a few counts. Germline V gene lookup returns CDR1 PRHDT and CDR2 FYEKMQ (reference sequence). The CDR3 sequence is 16 residues long. V gave up 5 bases and J gave up 8 bases; unmatched junction bases: 15. Amplified regions were TCR beta CDR3 sequences from RNA transcripts. A first-round RT-PCR of the TCR CDR3 used the HTBI primer set. TCRdb processed the multiplex PCR reads anew with MiXCR; each CDR3 protein has one entry. The sample contains a few hundred thousand distinct CDR3 sequences, roughly an eighth of which appear only once.

V and J are TRBV13 and TRBJ2-1; 7 bases match TRBD1. Sequencing used blood. The receptor comes from a woman between 40 and 50 years old with Graves' ophthalmopathy. This CDR3 reads CASSPANRQGSDEQFF. The CDR3 DNA follows: TGTGCCAGCAGCCCAGCTAACCGACAGGGTAGCGATGAGCAGTTCTTC. The full variable domain, in which reference TRBV13 and TRBJ2-1 provide the parts outside the CDR3, is AAGVIQSPRHLIKEKRETATLKCYPIPRHDTVYWYQQGPGQDPQFLISFYEKMQSDKGSIPDRFSAQQFSDYHSELNMSSLELGDSALYFCASSPANRQGSDEQFFGPGTRLTVL.